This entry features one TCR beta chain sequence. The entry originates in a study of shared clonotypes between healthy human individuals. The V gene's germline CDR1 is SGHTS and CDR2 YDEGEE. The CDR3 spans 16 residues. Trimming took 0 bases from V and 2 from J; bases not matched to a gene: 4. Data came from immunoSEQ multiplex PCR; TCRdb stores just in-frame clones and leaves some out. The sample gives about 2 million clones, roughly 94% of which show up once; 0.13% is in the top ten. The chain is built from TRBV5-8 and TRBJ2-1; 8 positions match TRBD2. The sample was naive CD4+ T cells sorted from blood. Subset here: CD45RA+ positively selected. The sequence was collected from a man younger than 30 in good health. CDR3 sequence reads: CASSLETSGPYNEQFF. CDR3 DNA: TGTGCCAGCAGCTTGGAAACTAGCGGACCCTACAATGAGCAGTTCTTC.